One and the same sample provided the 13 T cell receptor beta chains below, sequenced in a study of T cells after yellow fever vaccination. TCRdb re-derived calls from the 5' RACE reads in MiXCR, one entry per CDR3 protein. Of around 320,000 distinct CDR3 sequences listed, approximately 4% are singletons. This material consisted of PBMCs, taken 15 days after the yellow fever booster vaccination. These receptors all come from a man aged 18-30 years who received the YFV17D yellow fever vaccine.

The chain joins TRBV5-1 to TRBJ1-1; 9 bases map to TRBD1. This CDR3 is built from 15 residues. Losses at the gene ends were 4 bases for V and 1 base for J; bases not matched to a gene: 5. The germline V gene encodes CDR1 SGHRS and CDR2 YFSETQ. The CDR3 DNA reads TGCGCCAGCAGCAGGACAGGGGCCCAGAACACTGAAGCTTTCTTT. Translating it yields CASSRTGAQNTEAFF.

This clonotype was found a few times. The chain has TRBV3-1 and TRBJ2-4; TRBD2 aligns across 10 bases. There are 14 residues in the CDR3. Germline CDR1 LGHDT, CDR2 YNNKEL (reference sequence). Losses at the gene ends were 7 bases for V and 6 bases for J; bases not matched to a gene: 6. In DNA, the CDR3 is TGTGCCAGCACCCCTCCTAGCGGGGGAAACATTCAGTACTTC. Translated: CASTPPSGGNIQYF.

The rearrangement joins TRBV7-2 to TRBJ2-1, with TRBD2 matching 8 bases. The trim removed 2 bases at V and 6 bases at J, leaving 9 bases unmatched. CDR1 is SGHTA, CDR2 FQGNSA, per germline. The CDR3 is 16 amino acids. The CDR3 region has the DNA TGTGCCAGCAGCTTATTTGGTCCAAGCGGGGGCAATGAGCAGTTCTTC. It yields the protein CASSLFGPSGGNEQFF.

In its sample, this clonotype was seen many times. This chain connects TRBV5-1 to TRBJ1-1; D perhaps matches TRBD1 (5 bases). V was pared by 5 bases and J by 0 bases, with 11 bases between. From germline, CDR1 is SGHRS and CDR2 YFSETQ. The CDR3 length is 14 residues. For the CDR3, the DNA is TGCGCCAGCAGTGTATCAGGGCTGAACACTGAAGCTTTCTTT. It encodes CASSVSGLNTEAFF.

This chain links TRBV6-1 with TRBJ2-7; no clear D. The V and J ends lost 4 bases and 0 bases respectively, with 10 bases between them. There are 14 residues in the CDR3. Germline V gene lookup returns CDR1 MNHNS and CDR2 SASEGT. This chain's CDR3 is CASSGLLRSYEQYF. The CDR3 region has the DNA TGTGCCAGCAGTGGACTCCTCCGCTCCTACGAGCAGTACTTC.

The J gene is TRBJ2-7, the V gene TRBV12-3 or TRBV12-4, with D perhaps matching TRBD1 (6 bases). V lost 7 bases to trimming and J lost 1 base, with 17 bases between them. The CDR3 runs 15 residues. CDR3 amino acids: CASTPAGAMSYEQYF. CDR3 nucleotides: TGTGCCAGCACCCCCGCAGGGGCTATGTCCTACGAGCAGTACTTC.

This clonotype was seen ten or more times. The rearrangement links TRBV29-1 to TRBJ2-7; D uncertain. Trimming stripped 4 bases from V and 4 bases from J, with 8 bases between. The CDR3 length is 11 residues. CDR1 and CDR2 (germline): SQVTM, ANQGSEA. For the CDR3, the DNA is TGCAGCGTTGGTAACATTTACGAGCAGTACGTC. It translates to CSVGNIYEQYV.

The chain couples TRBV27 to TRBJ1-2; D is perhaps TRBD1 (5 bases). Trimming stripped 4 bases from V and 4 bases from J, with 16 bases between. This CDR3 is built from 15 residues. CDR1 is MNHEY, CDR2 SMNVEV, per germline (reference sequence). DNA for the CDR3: TGTGCCAGCAGTTCCACGACATCGGGGGGCTATGGCTACACCTTC. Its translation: CASSSTTSGGYGYTF.

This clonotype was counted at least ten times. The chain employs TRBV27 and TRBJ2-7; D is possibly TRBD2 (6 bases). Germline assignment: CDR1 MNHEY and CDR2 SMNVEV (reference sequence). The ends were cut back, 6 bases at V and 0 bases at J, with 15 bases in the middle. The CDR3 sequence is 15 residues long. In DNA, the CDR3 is TGTGCCAGCAGGGCCAAGGGACTGAGCTCCTACGAGCAGTACGTC. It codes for CASRAKGLSSYEQYV.

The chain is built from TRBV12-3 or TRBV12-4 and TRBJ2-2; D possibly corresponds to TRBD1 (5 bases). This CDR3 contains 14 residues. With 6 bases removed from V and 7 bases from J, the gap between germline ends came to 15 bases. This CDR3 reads CASSYLQGGGELFF. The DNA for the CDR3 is TGTGCCAGCAGCTACCTGCAGGGCGGCGGGGAGCTGTTTTTT.

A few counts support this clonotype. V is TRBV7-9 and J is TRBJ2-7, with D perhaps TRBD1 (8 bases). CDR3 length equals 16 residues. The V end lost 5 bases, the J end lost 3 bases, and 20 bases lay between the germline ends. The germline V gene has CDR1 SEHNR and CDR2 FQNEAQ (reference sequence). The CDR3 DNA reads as TGTGCCAGCAGCCGGGACTACCGGGACAGGTACTACGAGCAGTACTTC. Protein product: CASSRDYRDRYYEQYF.

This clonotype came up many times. Here the CDR3 reads CASSGRLGLLEETQYF. The DNA of the CDR3 is TGTGCCAGCAGCGGTCGCTTAGGGCTTTTGGAAGAGACCCAGTACTTC. The chain has TRBV9 and TRBJ2-5; D is ambiguous. Germline loops: CDR1 SGDLS, CDR2 YYNGEE. Deletions cut 3 bases from V and 3 bases from J, with 18 bases between. This CDR3 is built from 16 residues.

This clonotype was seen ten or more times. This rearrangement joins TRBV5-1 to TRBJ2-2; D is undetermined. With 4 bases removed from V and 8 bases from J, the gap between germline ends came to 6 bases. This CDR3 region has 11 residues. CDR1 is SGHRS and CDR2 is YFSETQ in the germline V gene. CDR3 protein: CASSEGGELFF. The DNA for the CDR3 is TGCGCCAGCAGCGAAGGAGGGGAGCTGTTTTTT.